This entry is about one T cell receptor beta chain. Patients at the Seattle site were enrolled during active infection and followed longitudinally. The data originate from a study of blood T cell repertoires in COVID-19. As handled by the study authors: Estimation of nucleated cell counts relied on the amplification of reference gene primers. Data came from immunoSEQ multiplex PCR; TCRdb stores just in-frame clones and leaves some out. V and J calls and clone size are those listed in that table; D and trimming were worked out from the DNA. This table has about 200,000 clones, roughly 86% appearing once. The CDR3 is 16 residues long. CDR1 and CDR2 from the germline V gene are LGHDT and YNNKEL (reference sequence). V shed 4 bases and J 1 base; nucleotides not matched to a gene: 7.

The sample taken for sequencing was peripheral blood. The source is a woman between 45 and 60 years old with COVID-19, enrolled during active disease. This chain joins TRBV3-1 (or the pseudogene TRBV3-2) and TRBJ2-5, with 9 bases that match TRBD2. This CDR3 reads CASSPLAGGPQETQYF. Written as DNA, the CDR3 is TGTGCCAGCAGCCCACTGGCGGGGGGGCCCCAAGAGACCCAGTACTTC.